Listed below are T cell receptor beta chains from one sample, sequenced in a study of post-analysis software for immune sequencing data. Each CDR3 protein gets one entry after TCRdb re-called the PCR reads with MiXCR. The sample has around 500,000 distinct CDR3 sequences; 30% to 40% are singletons. The sample taken for sequencing was blood. The receptors here all came from a girl between 2 and 17 years old with multiple sclerosis. CDR3s include the opening cysteine and the closing phenylalanine or tryptophan. A D gene is named only where the DNA matches it firmly. The size entry is marked missing in some rows and otherwise reads once, few, many or a size class.

clone_size	v_call	d_call	j_call	cdr3_aa	cdr3_nt
few	TRBV5-5	-	TRBJ1-4	CASSLGRGRDEKLFF	TGTGCCAGCAGCTTGGGCAGGGGAAGAGATGAAAAACTGTTTTTT
few	TRBV5-1	-	TRBJ2-7	CASSLIRAPNYEQYF	TGCGCCAGCAGCTTGATCCGAGCTCCGAACTACGAGCAGTACTTC
-	TRBV12-3/TRBV12-4	-	TRBJ2-7	CASSLGGLPYEQYF	TGTGCCAGCAGTTTAGGCGGGCTCCCCTACGAGCAGTACTTC
-	TRBV3-1	TRBD2	TRBJ2-3	CASSQEGTSGSFGSSTDTQYF	TGTGCCAGCAGCCAAGAAGGGACTAGCGGGAGTTTTGGGTCTAGCACAGATACGCAGTATTTT
few	TRBV9	TRBD2	TRBJ2-3	CASSVERGGQYF	TGTGCCAGCAGCGTAGAGCGGGGAGGGCAGTATTTT
few	TRBV4-2	-	TRBJ2-5	CASSQLGQEETQYF	TGTGCCAGCAGCCAACTAGGGCAGGAAGAGACCCAGTACTTC
-	TRBV5-1	-	TRBJ2-7	CASSLGDKAYEQYF	TGCGCCAGCAGCTTGGGGGACAAGGCCTACGAGCAGTACTTC
-	TRBV5-1	-	TRBJ2-6	CASSFDSGANVLTF	TGCGCCAGCAGCTTCGACTCTGGGGCCAACGTCCTGACTTTC
-	TRBV19	TRBD2	TRBJ2-7	CASSKGLAVYEQYF	TGTGCCAGTAGTAAGGGACTAGCGGTCTACGAGCAGTACTTC
few	TRBV4-2	-	TRBJ1-1	CASSQELPGNTEAFF	TGTGCCAGCAGCCAAGAGCTTCCGGGGAACACTGAAGCTTTCTTT
-	TRBV5-1	-	TRBJ2-5	CASSKGQIQETQYF	TGCGCCAGCAGCAAAGGACAGATCCAAGAGACCCAGTACTTC
few	TRBV18	TRBD1	TRBJ2-4	CASSLLQGAKNIQYF	TGTGCCAGCTCACTACTACAGGGGGCCAAAAACATTCAGTACTTC
-	TRBV6-6	TRBD2	TRBJ2-5	CASTVTGTSATQYF	TGTGCCAGCACCGTTACCGGGACTAGCGCAACCCAGTACTTC
few	TRBV9	-	TRBJ2-3	CASSVAWRDTQYF	TGTGCCAGCAGCGTAGCATGGAGGGATACGCAGTATTTT